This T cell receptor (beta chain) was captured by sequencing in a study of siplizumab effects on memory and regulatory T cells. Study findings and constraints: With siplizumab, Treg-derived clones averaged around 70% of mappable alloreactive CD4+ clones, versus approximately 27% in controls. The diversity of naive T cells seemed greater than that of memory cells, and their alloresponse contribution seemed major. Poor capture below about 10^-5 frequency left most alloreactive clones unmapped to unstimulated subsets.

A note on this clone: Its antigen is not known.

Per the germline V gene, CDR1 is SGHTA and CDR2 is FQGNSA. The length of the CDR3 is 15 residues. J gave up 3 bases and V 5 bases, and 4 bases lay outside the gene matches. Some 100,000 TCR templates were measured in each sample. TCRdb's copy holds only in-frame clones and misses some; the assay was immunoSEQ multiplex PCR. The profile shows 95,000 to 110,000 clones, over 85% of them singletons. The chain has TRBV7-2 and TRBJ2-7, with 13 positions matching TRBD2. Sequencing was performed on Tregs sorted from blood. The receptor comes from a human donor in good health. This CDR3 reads CASSLGLAGFYEQYF. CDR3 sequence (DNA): TGTGCCAGCAGCCTGGGACTAGCGGGATTCTACGAGCAGTACTTC.